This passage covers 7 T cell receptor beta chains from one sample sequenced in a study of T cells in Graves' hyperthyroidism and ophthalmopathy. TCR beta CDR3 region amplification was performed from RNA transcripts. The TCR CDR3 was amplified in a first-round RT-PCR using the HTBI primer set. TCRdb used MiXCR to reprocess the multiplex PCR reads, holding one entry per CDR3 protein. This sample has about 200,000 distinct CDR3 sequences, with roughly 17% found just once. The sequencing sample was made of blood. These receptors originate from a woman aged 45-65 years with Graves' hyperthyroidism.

DNA for the CDR3: TGTGCCAGCAGTGTAGCACCCCAGGCCGGAGTCGGGTTAAAGGAGCAGTTCTTC. Translation gives CASSVAPQAGVGLKEQFF. The rearrangement links TRBV2 to TRBJ2-1; unclear D gene. Germline lookup yields CDR1 SNHLY and CDR2 FYNNEI. The CDR3 is 18 amino acids. V dropped 4 bases and J dropped 10 bases, with 29 bases sitting between them.

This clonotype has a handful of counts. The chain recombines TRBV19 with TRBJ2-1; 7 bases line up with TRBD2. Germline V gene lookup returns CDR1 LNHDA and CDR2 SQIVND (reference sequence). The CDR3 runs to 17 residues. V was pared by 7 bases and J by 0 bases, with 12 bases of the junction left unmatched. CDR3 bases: TGTGCCAGTACCAAAGGACCAAGCGGGGCCTCCTACAATGAGCAGTTCTTC. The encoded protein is CASTKGPSGASYNEQFF.

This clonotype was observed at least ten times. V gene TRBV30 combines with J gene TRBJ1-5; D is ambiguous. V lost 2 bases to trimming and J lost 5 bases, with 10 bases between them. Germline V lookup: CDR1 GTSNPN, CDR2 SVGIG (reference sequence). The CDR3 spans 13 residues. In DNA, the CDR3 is TGTGCCTGGAGTAACGGGGTCGATCAGCCCCAGCATTTT. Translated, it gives CAWSNGVDQPQHF.

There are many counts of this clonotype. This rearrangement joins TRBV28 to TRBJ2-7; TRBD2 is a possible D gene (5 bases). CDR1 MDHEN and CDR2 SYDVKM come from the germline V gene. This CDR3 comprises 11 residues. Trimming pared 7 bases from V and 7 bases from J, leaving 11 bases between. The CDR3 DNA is TGTGCCAGCATGGAGGTGGGGGAGCAGTACTTC. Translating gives CASMEVGEQYF.

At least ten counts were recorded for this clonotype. The DNA for the CDR3 is TGTGCCAGCTCCCCAGATACCCCCCCGGAGACCCAGTACTTC. Translating gives CASSPDTPPETQYF. This chain links TRBV18 with TRBJ2-5, with D uncertain. This CDR3 comprises 14 residues. V lost 6 bases to trimming and J lost 5 bases, with 16 bases between them. CDR1 is KGHSH and CDR2 is LQKENI in the germline V gene.

The CDR3 loop is CASSFTVGQTNTEAFF. CDR3 coding DNA: TGTGCCAGCAGCTTCACTGTCGGACAGACGAACACTGAAGCTTTCTTT. The chain employs TRBV5-6 and TRBJ1-1, with a possible D match to TRBD1 (6 bases). CDR1 and CDR2 from the germline V gene are SGHDT and YYEEEE. The CDR3 sequence is 16 residues long. The V gene lost 2 bases and the J gene lost 1 base, with 15 bases spanning the gap.

The DNA of the CDR3 is TGTGCCAGCAGCCCGAGACAGGGTCCGTACCCAGTTCCCCAGTACTTC. It translates to CASSPRQGPYPVPQYF. J is TRBJ2-5 and V is TRBV11-1; 7 bases are shared with TRBD1. From germline, CDR1 is SGHAT and CDR2 FQDESV (reference sequence). This CDR3 has 16 amino acids. With 5 bases clipped from V and 9 bases from J, the junction kept 18 bases outside the gene matches. The complete variable domain, with remaining parts taken from reference TRBV11-1 and TRBJ2-5, reads EAEVAQSPRYKITEKSQAVAFWCDPISGHATLYWYRQILGQGPELLVQFQDESVVDDSQLPKDRFSAERLKGVDSTLKIQPAELGDSAMYLCASSPRQGPYPVPQYFGPGTRLLVL.